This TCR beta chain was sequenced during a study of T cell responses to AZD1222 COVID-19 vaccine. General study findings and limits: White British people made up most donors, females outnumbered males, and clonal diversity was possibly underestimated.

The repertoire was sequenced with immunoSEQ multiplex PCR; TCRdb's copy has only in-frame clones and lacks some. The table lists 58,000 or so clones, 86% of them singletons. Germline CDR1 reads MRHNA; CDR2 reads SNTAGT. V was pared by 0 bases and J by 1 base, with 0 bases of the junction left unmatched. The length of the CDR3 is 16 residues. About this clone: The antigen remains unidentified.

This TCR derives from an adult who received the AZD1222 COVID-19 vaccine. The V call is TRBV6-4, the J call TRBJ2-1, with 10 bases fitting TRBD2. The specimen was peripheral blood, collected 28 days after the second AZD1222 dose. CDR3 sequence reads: CASSDSTSGSYNEQFF. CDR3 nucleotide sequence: TGTGCCAGCAGTGACTCGACTAGCGGGTCCTACAATGAGCAGTTCTTC.